Listed below are T cell receptor beta chains from one sample, sequenced in a study of spatial heterogeneity in lung cancer. MiXCR was run by TCRdb on the 5' RACE reads, yielding one entry per CDR3 protein. The data contain around 60,000 distinct CDR3 sequences, approximately 8% of them seen just once; the ten biggest clones take up roughly 16%. This specimen was PBMCs, taken at surgery. The receptor set was obtained from a female donor with early-stage non-small cell lung cancer. CDR3s include the opening cysteine and the closing phenylalanine or tryptophan. D genes are given only for firm matches. The size entry is marked missing in some rows and otherwise reads once, few, many or a size class.

TRBJ1-5	15	TRBV20-1	TRBD1	many	CSARAGGKGNQPQHF	TGCAGTGCCAGGGCAGGGGGCAAGGGCAATCAGCCCCAGCATTTT
TRBJ2-1	15	TRBV20-1	-	-	CSARIDTSSYNEQFF	TGCAGTGCTAGGATCGATACAAGCTCCTACAATGAGCAGTTCTTC
TRBJ2-7	18	TRBV7-2	TRBD2	many	CASSLGPSGRTTSYEQYF	TGTGCCAGCAGCTTAGGGCCTAGCGGGAGGACGACATCCTACGAGCAGTACTTC
TRBJ2-5	12	TRBV12-3/TRBV12-4	-	-	CASTNTDQTQYF	TGTGCCAGCACAAACACGGACCAGACCCAGTACTTC
TRBJ1-3	16	TRBV2	TRBD1	many	CASSGGQRLEGNTIYF	TGTGCCAGCAGTGGGGGACAGCGCTTGGAGGGAAACACCATATATTTT
TRBJ2-3	14	TRBV11-3	TRBD2	many	CASSQGLAADTQYF	TGTGCCAGCAGCCAGGGACTAGCGGCAGATACGCAGTATTTT
TRBJ2-2	15	TRBV27	TRBD2	-	CASSTTGGGPGELFF	TGTGCCAGCAGTACCACGGGAGGCGGTCCCGGGGAGCTGTTTTTT
TRBJ1-5	14	TRBV28	-	many	CASSSLTGVQPQHF	TGTGCCAGCAGTTCCCTGACAGGAGTCCAGCCCCAGCATTTT
TRBJ1-1	14	TRBV29-1	-	-	CSAAPQGSSTEAFF	TGCAGCGCCGCCCCCCAGGGTTCGAGCACTGAAGCTTTCTTT
TRBJ2-3	16	TRBV9	-	few	CASSVEANRPTDTQYF	TGTGCCAGCAGCGTAGAGGCCAACAGGCCCACAGATACGCAGTATTTT
TRBJ1-1	14	TRBV6-6	-	few	CASKGGGLDPEAFF	TGTGCCAGCAAGGGCGGGGGACTTGACCCTGAAGCTTTCTTT
TRBJ2-2	14	TRBV12-3/TRBV12-4	-	many	CASSLLTGTGELFF	TGTGCCAGCAGTTTGTTAACGGGCACCGGGGAGCTGTTTTTT
TRBJ1-3	13	TRBV6-5	-	many	CATTSFSGNTIYF	TGTGCCACCACCTCATTCTCTGGAAACACCATATATTTT
TRBJ1-4	15	TRBV14	-	-	CASSPDGVRIQKLFF	TGTGCCAGCAGCCCGGACGGCGTTCGAATACAAAAACTGTTTTTT
TRBJ2-1	18	TRBV28	TRBD2	many	CASSSGLAGEGSYNEQFF	TGTGCCAGCAGTTCGGGACTAGCGGGAGAAGGCTCCTACAATGAGCAGTTCTTC
TRBJ2-5	16	TRBV4-1	-	many	CASSQGRGRLAETQYF	TGCGCCAGCAGCCAAGGAAGGGGACGTCTAGCGGAGACCCAGTACTTC
TRBJ1-6	14	TRBV30	TRBD1	-	CAWSAGQDNSPLHF	TGTGCCTGGAGTGCGGGACAGGATAATTCACCCCTCCACTTT
TRBJ1-1	17	TRBV18	-	few	CASSPARAGGMNTEAFF	TGTGCCAGCTCACCAGCCAGGGCGGGGGGAATGAACACTGAAGCTTTCTTT
TRBJ2-5	15	TRBV11-2	-	many	CASSLAPGAVETQYF	TGTGCCAGCAGCTTAGCCCCCGGGGCAGTTGAGACCCAGTACTTC
TRBJ2-2	15	TRBV7-6	TRBD1	few	CATHRGTANTGELFF	TGTGCCACCCATAGGGGGACAGCGAACACCGGGGAGCTGTTTTTT
TRBJ1-2	12	TRBV12-3/TRBV12-4	TRBD1	many	CASSHRGDGYTF	TGTGCCAGCAGTCACAGGGGGGATGGCTACACCTTC
TRBJ2-2	12	TRBV6-5	-	-	CASSLGLGELFF	TGTGCCAGCAGTCTCGGACTCGGGGAGCTGTTTTTT
TRBJ2-3	13	TRBV28	TRBD1	-	CASRQGVGDTQYF	TGTGCCTCACGACAGGGGGTTGGAGATACGCAGTATTTT
TRBJ2-1	18	TRBV7-9	TRBD2	many	CASSISGTSGGAYNEQFF	TGTGCCAGCAGCATCTCCGGGACTAGCGGGGGTGCTTACAATGAGCAGTTCTTC
TRBJ1-4	16	TRBV24-1	TRBD1	few	CATSDRGQGTNEKLFF	TGTGCCACCAGTGACCGGGGACAGGGCACTAATGAAAAACTGTTTTTT
TRBJ2-5	14	TRBV5-1	-	-	CASSSSMYQETQYF	TGCGCCAGCAGCTCCAGTATGTACCAAGAGACCCAGTACTTC